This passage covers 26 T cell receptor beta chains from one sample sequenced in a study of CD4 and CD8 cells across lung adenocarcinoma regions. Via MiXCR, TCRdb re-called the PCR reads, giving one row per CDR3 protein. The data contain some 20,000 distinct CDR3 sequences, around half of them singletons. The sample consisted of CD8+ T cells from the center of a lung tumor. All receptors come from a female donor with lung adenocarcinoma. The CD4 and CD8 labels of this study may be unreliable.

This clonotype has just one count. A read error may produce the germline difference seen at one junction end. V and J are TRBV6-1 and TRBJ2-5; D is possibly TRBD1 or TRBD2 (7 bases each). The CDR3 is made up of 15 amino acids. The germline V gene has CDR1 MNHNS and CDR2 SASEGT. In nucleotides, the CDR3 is TGTGCCGGGGGGCAGGGGGGGGGCTACCCAGAGACGCAGTACTTC. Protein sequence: CAGGQGGGYPETQYF.

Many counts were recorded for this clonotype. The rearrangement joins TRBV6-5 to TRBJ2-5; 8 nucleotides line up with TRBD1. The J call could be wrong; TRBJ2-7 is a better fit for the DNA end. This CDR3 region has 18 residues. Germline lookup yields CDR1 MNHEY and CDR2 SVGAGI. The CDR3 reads CASSYYFADGTGHYEQYF. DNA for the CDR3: TGTGCCAGCAGTTACTACTTCGCTGACGGGACAGGACATTACGAGCAGTACTTC.

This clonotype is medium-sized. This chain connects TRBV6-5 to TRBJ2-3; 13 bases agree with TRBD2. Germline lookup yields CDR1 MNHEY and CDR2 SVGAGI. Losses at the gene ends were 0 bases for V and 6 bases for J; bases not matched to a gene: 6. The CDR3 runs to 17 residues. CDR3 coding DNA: TGTGCCAGCAGTTACTCGGGACTAGCGGGGCCCCGGGATACGCAGTATTTT. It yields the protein CASSYSGLAGPRDTQYF.

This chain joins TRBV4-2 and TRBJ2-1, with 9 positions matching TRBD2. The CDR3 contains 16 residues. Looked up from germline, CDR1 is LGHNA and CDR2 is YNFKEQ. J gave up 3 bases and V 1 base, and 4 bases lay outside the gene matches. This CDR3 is CASSQGAGGGYNEQFF. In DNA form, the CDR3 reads TGTGCCAGCAGCCAAGGCGCGGGAGGGGGCTACAATGAGCAGTTCTTC.

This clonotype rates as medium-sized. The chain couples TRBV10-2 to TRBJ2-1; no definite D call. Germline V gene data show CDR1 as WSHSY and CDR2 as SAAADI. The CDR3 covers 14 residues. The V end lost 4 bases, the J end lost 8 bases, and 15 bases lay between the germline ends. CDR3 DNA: TGCGCCAGCAGTGCGGGCTTCCGTTGGGATGAGCAGTTCTTC. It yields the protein CASSAGFRWDEQFF.

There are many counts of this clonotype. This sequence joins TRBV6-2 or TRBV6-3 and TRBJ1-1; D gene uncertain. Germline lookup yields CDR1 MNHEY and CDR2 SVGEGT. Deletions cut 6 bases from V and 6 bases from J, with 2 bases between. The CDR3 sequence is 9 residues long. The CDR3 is CASSPEAFF. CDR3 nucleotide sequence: TGTGCCAGCAGCCCTGAAGCTTTCTTT.

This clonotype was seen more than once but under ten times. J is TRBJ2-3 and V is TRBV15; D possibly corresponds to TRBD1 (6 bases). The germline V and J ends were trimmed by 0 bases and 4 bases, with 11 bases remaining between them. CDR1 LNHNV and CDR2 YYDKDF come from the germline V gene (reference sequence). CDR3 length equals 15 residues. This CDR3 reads CATSRDRGGADTQYF. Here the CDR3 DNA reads TGTGCCACCAGCAGAGATAGAGGGGGAGCAGATACGCAGTATTTT.

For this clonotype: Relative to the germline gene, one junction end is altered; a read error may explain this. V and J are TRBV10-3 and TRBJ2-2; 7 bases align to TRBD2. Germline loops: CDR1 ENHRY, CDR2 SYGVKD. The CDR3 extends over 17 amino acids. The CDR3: CASSDPLTAGRTGALFF. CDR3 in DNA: TGTGCCAGCAGTGATCCACTCACAGCGGGGAGGACCGGGGCGCTGTTTTTT.

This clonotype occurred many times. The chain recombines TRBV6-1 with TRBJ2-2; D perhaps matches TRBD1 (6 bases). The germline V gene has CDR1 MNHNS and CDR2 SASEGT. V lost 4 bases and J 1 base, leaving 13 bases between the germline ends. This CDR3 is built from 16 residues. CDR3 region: CASSGLQGWNTGELFF. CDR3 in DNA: TGTGCCAGCAGTGGGCTACAGGGATGGAACACCGGGGAGCTGTTTTTT.

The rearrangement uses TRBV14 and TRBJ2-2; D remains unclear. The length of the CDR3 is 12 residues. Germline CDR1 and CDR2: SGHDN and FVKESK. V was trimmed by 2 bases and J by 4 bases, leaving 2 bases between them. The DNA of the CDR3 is TGTGCCAGCAGCCAAAGCACCGGGGAGCTGTTTTTT. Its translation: CASSQSTGELFF.

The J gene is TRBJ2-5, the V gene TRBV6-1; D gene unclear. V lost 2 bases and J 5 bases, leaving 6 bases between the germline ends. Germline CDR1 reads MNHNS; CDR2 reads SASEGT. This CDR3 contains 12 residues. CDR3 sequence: CASSETRETQYF. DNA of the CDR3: TGTGCCAGCAGTGAAACTCGCGAGACCCAGTACTTC.

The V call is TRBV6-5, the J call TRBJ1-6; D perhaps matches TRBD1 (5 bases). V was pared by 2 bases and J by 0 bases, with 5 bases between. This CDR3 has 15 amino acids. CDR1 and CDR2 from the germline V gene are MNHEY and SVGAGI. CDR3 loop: CASSYRGSYNSPLHF. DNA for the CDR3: TGTGCCAGCAGTTACAGGGGCTCCTATAATTCACCCCTCCACTTT.

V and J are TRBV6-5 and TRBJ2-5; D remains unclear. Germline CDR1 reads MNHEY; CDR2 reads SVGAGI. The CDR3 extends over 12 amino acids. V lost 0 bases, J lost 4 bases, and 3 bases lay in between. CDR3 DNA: TGTGCCAGCAGTTACTCTAGAGAGACCCAGTACTTC. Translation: CASSYSRETQYF.

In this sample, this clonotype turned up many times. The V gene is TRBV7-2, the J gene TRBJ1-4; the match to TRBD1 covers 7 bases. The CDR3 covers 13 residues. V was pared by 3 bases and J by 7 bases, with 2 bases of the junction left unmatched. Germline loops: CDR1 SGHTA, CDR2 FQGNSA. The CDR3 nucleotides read TGTGCCAGCAGCTTCCAGGGGGGTGAAAAACTGTTTTTT. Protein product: CASSFQGGEKLFF.

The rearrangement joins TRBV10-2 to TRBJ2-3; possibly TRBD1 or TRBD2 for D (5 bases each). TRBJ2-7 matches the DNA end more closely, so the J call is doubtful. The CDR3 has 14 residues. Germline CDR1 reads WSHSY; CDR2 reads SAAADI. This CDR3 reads CGISGRQDKNMQYF. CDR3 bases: TGCGGCATCTCGGGGCGGCAAGACAAAAACATGCAGTACTTC.

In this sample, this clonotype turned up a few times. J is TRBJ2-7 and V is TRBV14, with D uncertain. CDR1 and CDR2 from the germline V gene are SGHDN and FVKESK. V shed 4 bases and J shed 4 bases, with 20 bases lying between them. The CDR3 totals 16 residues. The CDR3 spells CASSPIPPIVSYEQYV. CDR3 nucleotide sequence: TGTGCCAGCAGCCCTATACCTCCGATTGTCTCTTACGAGCAGTACGTC.

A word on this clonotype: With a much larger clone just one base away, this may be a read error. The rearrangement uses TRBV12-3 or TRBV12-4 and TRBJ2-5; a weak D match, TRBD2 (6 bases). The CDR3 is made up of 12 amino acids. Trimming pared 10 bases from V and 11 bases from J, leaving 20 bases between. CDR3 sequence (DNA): TGTGCCAACAAGTTCGGGGGTAATGAGCAGTACTTC. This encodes CANKFGGNEQYF.

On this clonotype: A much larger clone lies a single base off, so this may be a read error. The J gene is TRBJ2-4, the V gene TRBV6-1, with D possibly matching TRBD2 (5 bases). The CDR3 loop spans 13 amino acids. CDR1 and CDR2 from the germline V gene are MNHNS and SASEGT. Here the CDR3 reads CVSSEVGFGEQYF. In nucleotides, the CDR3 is TGTGTCAGCAGTGAAGTAGGATTTGGGGAGCAGTACTTC.

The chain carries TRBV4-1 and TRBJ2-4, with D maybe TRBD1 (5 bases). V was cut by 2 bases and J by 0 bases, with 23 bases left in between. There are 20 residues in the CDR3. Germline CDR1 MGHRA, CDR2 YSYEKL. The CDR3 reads CASSQILGQKRFLAKNIQYF. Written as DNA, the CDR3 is TGCGCCAGCAGCCAAATTTTAGGACAAAAAAGGTTCCTAGCCAAAAACATTCAGTACTTC.

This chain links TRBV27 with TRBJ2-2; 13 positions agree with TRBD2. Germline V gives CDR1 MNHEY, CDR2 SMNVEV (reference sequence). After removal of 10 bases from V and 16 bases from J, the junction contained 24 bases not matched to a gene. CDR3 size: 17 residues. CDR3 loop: CATRRGLAGTNTGTQFF. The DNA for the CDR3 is TGTGCCACCCGGCGGGGACTAGCGGGGACGAACACAGGGACGCAGTTTTTT.

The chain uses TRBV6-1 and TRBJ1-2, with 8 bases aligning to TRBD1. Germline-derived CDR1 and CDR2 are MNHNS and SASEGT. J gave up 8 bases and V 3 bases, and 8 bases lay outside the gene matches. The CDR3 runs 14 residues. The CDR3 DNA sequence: TGTGCCAGCAGTGACAGCCGGGACAGGCTCGGCTACACCTTC. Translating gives CASSDSRDRLGYTF.

CDR3 nucleotide sequence: TGTGCCAGCAGGGGGCGGAGGGCCATGGGTACTCAGTACTTC. Translated, it gives CASRGRRAMGTQYF. This sequence joins TRBV6-1 and TRBJ2-4; a weak D match, TRBD2 (6 bases). CDR1 is MNHNS and CDR2 is SASEGT in the germline V gene. The CDR3 spans 14 residues. The V end was cut by 6 bases, the J end by 12 bases, with 21 bases between.

CDR3 protein: CATSRDLRSGKNIQYF. CDR3 bases: TGTGCCACCAGCAGAGATCTCCGGTCGGGCAAAAACATTCAGTACTTC. This sequence joins TRBV15 and TRBJ2-4; D remains unclear. CDR1 and CDR2 from the germline V gene are LNHNV and YYDKDF (reference sequence). V dropped 0 bases and J dropped 3 bases, with 12 bases sitting between them. The CDR3 totals 16 residues.

The CDR3 DNA reads TGTGCCAGCAGTGTAGCCTGGACTAGCGGGAGCATGGGCGATGAGCAGTTCTTC. It yields the protein CASSVAWTSGSMGDEQFF. This chain links TRBV6-1 with TRBJ2-1; 13 nucleotides agree with TRBD2. Unmatched junction bases numbered 14, after V lost 4 bases and J lost 8 bases. The CDR3 runs to 18 residues. Germline assignment: CDR1 MNHNS and CDR2 SASEGT.

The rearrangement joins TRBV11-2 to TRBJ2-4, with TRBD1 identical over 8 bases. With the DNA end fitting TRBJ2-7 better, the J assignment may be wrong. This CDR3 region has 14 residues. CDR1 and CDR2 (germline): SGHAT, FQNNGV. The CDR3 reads CASSLETGAYEQYF. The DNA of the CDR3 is TGTGCCAGCAGCTTAGAGACAGGGGCCTACGAGCAGTACTTC.

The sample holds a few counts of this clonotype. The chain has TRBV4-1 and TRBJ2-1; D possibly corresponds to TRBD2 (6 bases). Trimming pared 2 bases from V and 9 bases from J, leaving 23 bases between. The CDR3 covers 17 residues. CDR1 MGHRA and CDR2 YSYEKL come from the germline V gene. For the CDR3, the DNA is TGCGCCAGCAGCCAAACCTCAACCGGGGGTTGGGGTGCTGAGCAGTTCTTC. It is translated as CASSQTSTGGWGAEQFF.